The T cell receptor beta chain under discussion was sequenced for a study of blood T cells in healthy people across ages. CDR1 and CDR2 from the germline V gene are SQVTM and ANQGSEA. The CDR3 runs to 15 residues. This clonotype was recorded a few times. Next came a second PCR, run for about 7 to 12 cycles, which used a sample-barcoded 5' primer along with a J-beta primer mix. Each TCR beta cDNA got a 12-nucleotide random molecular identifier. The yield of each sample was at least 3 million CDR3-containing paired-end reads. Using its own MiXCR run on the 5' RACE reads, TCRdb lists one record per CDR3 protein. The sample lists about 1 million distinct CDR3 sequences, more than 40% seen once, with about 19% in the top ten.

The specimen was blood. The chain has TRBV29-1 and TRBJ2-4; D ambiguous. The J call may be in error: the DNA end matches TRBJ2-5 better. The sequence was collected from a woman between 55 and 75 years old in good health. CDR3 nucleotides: TGCAGCGTTGAAGATGGCGGACCCGGAATTCTGACCCAGTACTTC. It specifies CSVEDGGPGILTQYF.